This T cell receptor beta chain was sequenced in a study of CD8+ T cells in alopecia areata. Following RNA extraction, reverse transcription yielded cDNA that acted as the sequencing template. TCRdb's table, derived via immunoSEQ multiplex PCR, lists solely in-frame clones and lacks some. The sample holds approximately 140,000 clones; about four fifths are singletons and the top ten take 25%. Treatment specified: oral pan-JAK inhibitor, 5-10 mg twice daily. The V gene's germline CDR1 is MGHRA and CDR2 YSYEKL. With 4 bases removed from V and 5 bases from J, the gap between germline ends came to 9 bases. The CDR3 runs to 12 residues.

This chain connects TRBV4-1 to TRBJ2-7; D perhaps matches TRBD2 (5 bases). The sample in question was CD8+ T cells sorted from blood, obtained at week 4, from a patient treated with tofacitinib. The origin of this receptor is a human donor with alopecia areata. The CDR3 nucleotides read TGCGCCAGCAGCCCGGACTTCCACGAGCAGTACTTC. Its protein product is CASSPDFHEQYF.